This T cell receptor (beta chain) was sequenced for a study of human T cells and chemical hapten exposure. Study information: Minor pooled library volume differences mainly drove per-sample TCR yield variation. General study points: The study found that DPC sensitization did not change TCRs above 1 in 1000 frequency.

The germline V and J ends were trimmed by 3 bases and 6 bases, with 8 bases remaining between them. The V gene's germline CDR1 is KGHSH and CDR2 LQKENI. The length of the CDR3 is 13 residues. Total RNA was isolated from unfractionated whole blood. There are a few counts of this clonotype. What it binds is unknown. Individual cDNA molecules (in the library) carried attached unique molecular identifiers. As handled by the study authors: Counting gave a median of approximately 97,000 TCRs per sample, with values ranging from about 23,224 to 750,000. TCRdb called the 5' RACE reads again in MiXCR, with one record for every CDR3 protein. These V and J calls are TCRdb output, not the study's own analysis. The sample yields 130,000 or so distinct CDR3 sequences, roughly 4% seen once.

V and J are TRBV18 and TRBJ1-4; no firm D call. The receptor's source is a female donor in good health. The CDR3 DNA follows: TGTGCCAGCTCACCCCAGGAGGATGAAAAACTGTTTTTT. It yields the protein CASSPQEDEKLFF.